These 14 T cell receptor beta chains were all obtained from the same sample, sequenced in a study of OX40 agonist ivuxolimab in advanced cancers. The method was immunoSEQ multiplex PCR; TCRdb's version includes in-frame clones alone and lacks a portion of them. The table records roughly 87,000 clones, approximately 90% of them present only once. Material: CD4+ or CD8+ T cells sorted from blood, obtained in a trial of the OX40 agonist ivuxolimab. These receptors all stem from an adult with an advanced solid tumor such as melanoma, head and neck, liver or kidney cancer.

The V call is TRBV18, the J call TRBJ2-5; D is unclear. Trimming cost V 3 bases and J 5 bases, with 7 bases left between them. Looked up from germline, CDR1 is KGHSH and CDR2 is LQKENI. The CDR3 spans 12 residues. CDR3 sequence: CASSPLRETQYF. The CDR3 DNA is TGTGCCAGCTCACCGCTCAGGGAGACCCAGTACTTC. Complete variable domain (other parts from reference TRBV18 and TRBJ2-5): NAGVMQNPRHLVRRRGQEARLRCSPMKGHSHVYWYRQLPEEGLKFMVYLQKENIIDESGMPKERFSAEFPKEGPSILRIQQVVRGDSAAYFCASSPLRETQYFGPGTRLLVL.

The chain is built from TRBV5-1 and TRBJ1-1; 10 nucleotides line up with TRBD1. CDR1 and CDR2 (germline): SGHRS, YFSETQ. This CDR3 region has 14 residues. The J segment lost 5 bases and the V segment lost 4 bases, leaving 5 bases of the junction unmatched. In DNA form, the CDR3 reads TGCGCCAGCAGCCCAGGACAGGGGGGAACTGAAGCTTTCTTT. As protein: CASSPGQGGTEAFF. Looking up the rest from reference TRBV5-1 and TRBJ1-1 gives the full variable domain: KAGVTQTPRYLIKTRGQQVTLSCSPISGHRSVSWYQQTPGQGLQFLFEYFSETQRNKGNFPGRFSGRQFSNSRSEMNVSTLELGDSALYLCASSPGQGGTEAFFGQGTRLTVV.

V is TRBV19 and J is TRBJ1-2; D is perhaps TRBD1 (5 bases). CDR1 LNHDA and CDR2 SQIVND come from the germline V gene (reference sequence). Trimming left V 3 bases short and J 8 bases short, with 19 bases between. CDR3 length: 15 amino acids. The DNA of the CDR3 is TGTGCCAGTAGTATGCTGGGGAGAGAGACAGTGGGCTACACCTTC. It yields the protein CASSMLGRETVGYTF.

This CDR3 reads CASSPSGYQPQHF. The CDR3, as DNA: TGTGCCAGCTCACCTTCCGGGTATCAGCCCCAGCATTTT. J is TRBJ1-5 and V is TRBV18; D gene unclear. From germline, CDR1 is KGHSH and CDR2 LQKENI. Trimming left V 3 bases short and J 5 bases short, with 8 bases between. CDR3 length equals 13 residues.

This chain links TRBV19 with TRBJ1-3, with TRBD1 as a possible D gene (5 bases). The CDR3 extends over 15 amino acids. Trimming cost V 5 bases and J 1 base, with 12 bases left between them. Germline V gene lookup returns CDR1 LNHDA and CDR2 SQIVND (reference sequence). This CDR3 reads CASSPSWGSGNTIYF. In DNA, the CDR3 is TGTGCCAGTAGTCCGTCCTGGGGGTCTGGAAACACCATATATTTT.

The V call is TRBV29-1, the J call TRBJ2-3; unclear D gene. Looked up from germline, CDR1 is SQVTM and CDR2 is ANQGSEA. The CDR3 extends over 13 amino acids. V was pared by 7 bases and J by 0 bases, with 11 bases between. In nucleotides, the CDR3 is TGCAGCGGTATGTCGGCAAGCACAGATACGCAGTATTTT. It encodes CSGMSASTDTQYF.

This clone occurred a few times. Written as DNA, the CDR3 is TGTGCCTGGAACGGGGGCAGTCAGCCCCAGCATTTT. It specifies CAWNGGSQPQHF. This chain joins TRBV30 and TRBJ1-5; perhaps TRBD1 as D (6 bases). V dropped 4 bases and J dropped 6 bases, with 10 bases sitting between them. Germline loops: CDR1 GTSNPN, CDR2 SVGIG (reference sequence). The CDR3 spans 12 residues.

The gene calls are TRBV5-4 and TRBJ2-5; D possibly corresponds to TRBD1 (5 bases). The V and J ends lost 1 base and 2 bases respectively, with 9 bases between them. There are 14 residues in the CDR3. Germline lookup yields CDR1 SGHNT and CDR2 YYREEE (reference sequence). In DNA form, the CDR3 reads TGTGCCAGCAGCTTGCCGACAGCACAAGAGACCCAGTACTTC. Its protein is CASSLPTAQETQYF.

As regards this clone: Other nucleotide sequences in the sample specify the same CDR3. This chain links TRBV28 with TRBJ1-1; D is perhaps TRBD1 (6 bases). Germline CDR1 MDHEN, CDR2 SYDVKM. The V end lost 5 bases, the J end lost 2 bases, and 12 bases lay between the germline ends. CDR3 length: 14 amino acids. The CDR3 region has the DNA TGTGCCAGCAGTGGCGAGGGGGTAAACACTGAAGCTTTCTTT. This codes for CASSGEGVNTEAFF. The entire variable domain, with the rest obtained from reference TRBV28 and TRBJ1-1, is as follows: DVKVTQSSRYLVKRTGEKVFLECVQDMDHENMFWYRQDPGLGLRLIYFSYDVKMKEKGDIPEGYSVSREKKERFSLILESASTNQTSMYLCASSGEGVNTEAFFGQGTRLTVV.

This chain uses TRBV7-9 with TRBJ1-6; a weak D match, TRBD1 (6 bases). The CDR3 runs 15 residues. Germline V gene lookup returns CDR1 SEHNR and CDR2 FQNEAQ (reference sequence). V was pared by 2 bases and J by 7 bases, with 12 bases between. The DNA of the CDR3 is TGTGCCAGCAGCTTAAGTGGGGGGGCCAATTCACCCCTCCACTTT. This encodes CASSLSGGANSPLHF.

The chain employs TRBV27 and TRBJ2-7, with TRBD1 matching over 7 bases. V lost 4 bases to trimming and J lost 6 bases; unmatched junction nucleotides: 12. The CDR3 is 15 residues long. Germline values: CDR1 MNHEY, CDR2 SMNVEV (reference sequence). CDR3: CASSSPGQPVTEQYF. The CDR3 nucleotides are TGTGCCAGCAGTTCACCGGGACAGCCGGTTACCGAGCAGTACTTC.

This chain joins TRBV5-1 and TRBJ2-3, with D possibly matching TRBD1 (6 bases). The CDR3 covers 17 residues. With 4 bases removed from V and 0 bases from J, the gap between germline ends came to 18 bases. Germline loops: CDR1 SGHRS, CDR2 YFSETQ. CDR3 coding DNA: TGCGCCAGCAGCCGCGGTCCTGGGGGCTCTAGCACAGATACGCAGTATTTT. It is translated as CASSRGPGGSSTDTQYF.

The J gene is TRBJ2-1, the V gene TRBV9, with 11 bases that match TRBD2. CDR1 and CDR2 (germline): SGDLS, YYNGEE. CDR3 length: 16 amino acids. Trimming took 0 bases from V and 3 from J; bases not matched to a gene: 2. For the CDR3, the DNA is TGTGCCAGCAGCGTAGAACTAGCGGGAGTCTACAATGAGCAGTTCTTC. Its translation: CASSVELAGVYNEQFF.

This chain joins TRBV7-3 and TRBJ2-7, with D unclear. Trimming removed 4 bases at V and 6 bases at J, with 16 bases between. From germline, CDR1 is SGHTA and CDR2 FQGTGA. This CDR3 is built from 14 residues. The CDR3 spells CASSSYLMPAEQYF. The CDR3 DNA reads as TGTGCCAGCAGCTCTTACCTCATGCCGGCCGAGCAGTACTTC.